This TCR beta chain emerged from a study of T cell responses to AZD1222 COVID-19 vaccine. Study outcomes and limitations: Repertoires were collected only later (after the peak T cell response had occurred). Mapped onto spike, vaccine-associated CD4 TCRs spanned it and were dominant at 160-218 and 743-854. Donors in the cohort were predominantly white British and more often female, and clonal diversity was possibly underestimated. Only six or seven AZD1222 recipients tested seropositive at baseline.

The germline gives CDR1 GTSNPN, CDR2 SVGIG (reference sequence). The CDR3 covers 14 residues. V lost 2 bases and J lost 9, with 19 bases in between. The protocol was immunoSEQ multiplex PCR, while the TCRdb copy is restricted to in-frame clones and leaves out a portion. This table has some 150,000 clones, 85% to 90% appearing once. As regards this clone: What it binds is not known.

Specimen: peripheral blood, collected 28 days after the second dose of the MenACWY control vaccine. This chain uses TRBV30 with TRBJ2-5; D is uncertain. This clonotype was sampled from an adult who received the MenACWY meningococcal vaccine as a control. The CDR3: CAWSHISSLGPQYF. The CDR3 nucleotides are TGTGCCTGGAGTCATATATCCAGTTTAGGGCCCCAGTACTTC.